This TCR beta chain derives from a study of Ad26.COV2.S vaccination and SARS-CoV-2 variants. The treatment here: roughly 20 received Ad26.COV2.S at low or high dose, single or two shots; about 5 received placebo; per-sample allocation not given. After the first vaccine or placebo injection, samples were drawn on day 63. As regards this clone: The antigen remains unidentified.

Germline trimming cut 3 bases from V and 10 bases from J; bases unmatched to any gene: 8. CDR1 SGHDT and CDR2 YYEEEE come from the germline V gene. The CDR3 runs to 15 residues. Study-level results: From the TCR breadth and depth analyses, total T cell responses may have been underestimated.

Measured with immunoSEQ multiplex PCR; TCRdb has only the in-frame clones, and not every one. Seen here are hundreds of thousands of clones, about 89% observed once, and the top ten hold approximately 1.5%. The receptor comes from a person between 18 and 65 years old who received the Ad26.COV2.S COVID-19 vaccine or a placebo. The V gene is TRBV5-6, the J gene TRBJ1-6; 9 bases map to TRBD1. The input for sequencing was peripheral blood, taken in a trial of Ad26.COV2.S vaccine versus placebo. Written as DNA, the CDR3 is TGTGCCAGCAGCTCCCTTACAGGGGGCGGCTCACCCCTCCACTTT. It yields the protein CASSSLTGGGSPLHF.